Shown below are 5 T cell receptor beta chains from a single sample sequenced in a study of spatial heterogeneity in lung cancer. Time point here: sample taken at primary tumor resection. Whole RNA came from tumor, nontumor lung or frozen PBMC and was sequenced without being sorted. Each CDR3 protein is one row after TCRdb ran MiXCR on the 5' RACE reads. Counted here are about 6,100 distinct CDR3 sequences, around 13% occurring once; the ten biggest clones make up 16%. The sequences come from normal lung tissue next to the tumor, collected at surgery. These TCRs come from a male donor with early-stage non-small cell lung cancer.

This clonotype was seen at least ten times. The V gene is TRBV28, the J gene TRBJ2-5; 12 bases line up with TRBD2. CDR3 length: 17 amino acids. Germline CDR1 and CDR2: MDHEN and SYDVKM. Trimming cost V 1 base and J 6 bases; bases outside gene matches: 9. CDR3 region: CASSLSTTSGGLKTQYF. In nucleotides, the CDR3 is TGTGCCAGCAGTTTATCCACGACTAGCGGGGGATTGAAGACCCAGTACTTC. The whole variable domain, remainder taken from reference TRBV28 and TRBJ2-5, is DVKVTQSSRYLVKRTGEKVFLECVQDMDHENMFWYRQDPGLGLRLIYFSYDVKMKEKGDIPEGYSVSREKKERFSLILESASTNQTSMYLCASSLSTTSGGLKTQYFGPGTRLLVL.

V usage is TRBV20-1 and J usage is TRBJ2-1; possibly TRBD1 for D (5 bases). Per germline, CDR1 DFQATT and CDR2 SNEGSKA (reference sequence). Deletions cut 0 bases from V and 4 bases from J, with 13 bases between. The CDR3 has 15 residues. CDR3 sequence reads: CSARDRKGYYNEQFF. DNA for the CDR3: TGCAGTGCTAGAGATCGGAAGGGGTATTACAATGAGCAGTTCTTC.

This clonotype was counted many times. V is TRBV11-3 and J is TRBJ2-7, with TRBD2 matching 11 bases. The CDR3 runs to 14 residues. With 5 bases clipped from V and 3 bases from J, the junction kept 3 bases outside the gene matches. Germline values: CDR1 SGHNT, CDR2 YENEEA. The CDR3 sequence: CASSRTSGLYEQYF. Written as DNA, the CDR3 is TGTGCCAGCAGCCGGACTAGCGGGCTCTACGAGCAGTACTTC.

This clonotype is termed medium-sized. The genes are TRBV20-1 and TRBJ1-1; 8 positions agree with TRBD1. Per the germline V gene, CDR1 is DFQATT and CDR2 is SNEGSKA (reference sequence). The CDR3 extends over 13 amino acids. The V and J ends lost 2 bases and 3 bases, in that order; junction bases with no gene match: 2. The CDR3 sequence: CSARSDRDTEAFF. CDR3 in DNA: TGCAGTGCTAGATCGGACAGGGACACTGAAGCTTTCTTT.

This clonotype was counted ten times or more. CDR3: CASSSQTGDPYEQYF. The CDR3 coding sequence is TGCGCCAGCAGCTCTCAGACAGGGGACCCCTACGAGCAGTACTTC. The chain recombines TRBV5-1 with TRBJ2-7; 8 positions agree with TRBD1. J lost 2 bases, V lost 3 bases, and 7 bases had no gene match. Germline V gene data show CDR1 as SGHRS and CDR2 as YFSETQ. The CDR3 is 15 amino acids.